The rows below give T cell receptor beta chains drawn from one sample of a study of blood T cell repertoires in COVID-19. Repertoires were generated with immunoSEQ multiplex PCR, while TCRdb's copy carries only in-frame clones and drops some. Of 270,000 or so clones listed, roughly 79% are singletons. The material sequenced was peripheral blood. The receptors here all came from a woman aged 55-75 years with active or convalescent COVID-19. Each CDR3 is given without its conserved first and last residue. D genes are given only for firm matches.

d_call	v_call	j_call	cdr3_aa
TRBD1	TRBV4-1	TRBJ1-1	ASSTQGANTEAF
NA	TRBV12-5	TRBJ2-3	ASGLGPVSDTQY
TRBD1	TRBV6-2/TRBV6-3	TRBJ1-5	ASSSRGQGWKQPQH
NA	TRBV7-6	TRBJ1-2	ASSFPAGGPNYGYT
TRBD2	TRBV6-5	TRBJ2-1	ASKKLAGGKNEQF
NA	TRBV2	TRBJ1-1	ATSRVVEAF
TRBD1	TRBV6-5	TRBJ1-2	ASSYVRTGGGGYT
TRBD1	TRBV14	TRBJ1-2	ASSQVSGGYGYT
TRBD1	TRBV10-3	TRBJ1-6	AIKATGVGNSPLH
NA	TRBV29-1	TRBJ1-1	SVEVPVIREAF
NA	TRBV7-9	TRBJ2-2	ASSRVGGRNTGELF
TRBD2	TRBV6-2/TRBV6-3	TRBJ2-3	ASSAGLAGGLSDTQY
TRBD2	TRBV2	TRBJ2-3	ASSVPATSGGTQY
NA	TRBV12-3/TRBV12-4	TRBJ2-1	ASSLSDEQF
NA	TRBV6-5	TRBJ2-7	ASPSSGGFYEQY
NA	TRBV12-3/TRBV12-4	TRBJ2-7	ASSSNTADEQY
NA	TRBV2	TRBJ2-1	ASRTGSHYNEQF
TRBD1	TRBV4-1	TRBJ1-2	ASSQDPGQVDNYGYT
NA	TRBV2	TRBJ1-1	ASTGGTEAF
TRBD1	TRBV13	TRBJ2-5	ASSLQGALQETQY
TRBD2	TRBV5-1	TRBJ2-3	ASSLAERGGTDTQY
TRBD2	TRBV5-1	TRBJ2-5	ASSLGLAGGVETQY
NA	TRBV7-8	TRBJ2-2	ASSRTSHSGELF
NA	TRBV5-1	TRBJ1-1	ASSLSTGSEAF
NA	TRBV14	TRBJ2-1	ASSQDPWQKQF
NA	TRBV11-2	TRBJ2-3	ASSLAGGLDTQY
TRBD1	TRBV6-2/TRBV6-3	TRBJ1-2	ASSGQGGGYT
NA	TRBV5-1	TRBJ2-3	ASSLGLITSTDTQY
TRBD1	TRBV12-5	TRBJ1-4	ASADRAEKLF
TRBD1	TRBV4-1	TRBJ2-6	ASRDDRVSGANVLT
NA	TRBV27	TRBJ2-2	ASSTGQGGELF
TRBD1	TRBV18	TRBJ1-2	ASSPGTGGRNYGYT
NA	TRBV11-2	TRBJ2-1	ASRGGADNEQF
TRBD1	TRBV5-4	TRBJ2-7	ASSLTGVRDEQY
NA	TRBV12-5	TRBJ1-5	ASGLRGQPQH
NA	TRBV30	TRBJ2-7	AWSVPLRSTYEQY
NA	TRBV9	TRBJ2-5	ASSVLAPETQY
NA	TRBV7-9	TRBJ2-7	ASSLTTGPSSYEQY
TRBD2	TRBV4-1	TRBJ2-1	ASSQGETSGFNNEQF
TRBD2	TRBV6-5	TRBJ2-5	ASSRGTSGQETQY
TRBD1	TRBV5-4	TRBJ2-5	ASSMAQGAAQY
NA	TRBV19	TRBJ2-3	ASSIAGSTDTQY
NA	TRBV2	TRBJ2-6	ASSEGTGLSGANVLT
TRBD1	TRBV19	TRBJ1-1	ASSIEVGQGYGRGGLTEAF
NA	TRBV4-1	TRBJ1-3	ASSQEGGSRFSGNTIY
NA	TRBV15	TRBJ1-6	ATSREVQGNSPLH
TRBD2	TRBV10-1	TRBJ2-3	ASSESSLAGTSSTDTQY
NA	TRBV27	TRBJ1-3	ASSYTVPGNTIY
NA	TRBV13	TRBJ2-7	ASSLSPSYEQY
NA	TRBV3-1/TRBV3-2	TRBJ1-5	ASSQSASNQPQH
NA	TRBV18	TRBJ1-1	ASSPPGESTEAF
TRBD2	TRBV19	TRBJ2-1	ASRTGTRGSGEQF
NA	TRBV5-8	TRBJ1-1	ASSPRVITQDTEAF